This T cell receptor (beta chain) was sequenced during a study of blood T cell repertoires in COVID-19. Across the study: The origin of the acute and convalescent COVID-19 samples was the United States, Italy and Spain. T cells, B-cell-depleted T cells, or PBMCs provided the cDNA or gDNA that served as material.

The V end was cut by 0 bases, the J end by 0 bases, with 10 bases between. Germline V CDR1 and CDR2: SGDLS, YYNGEE. The CDR3 is 16 residues long. The Seattle patients joined while their infection was active and were tracked longitudinally afterward. Original handling: Nucleated cell number was recorded as an estimate derived from reference gene primer amplification. Profiling relied on immunoSEQ multiplex PCR, and the TCRdb table lists in-frame clones only, not all of them. V, J and clone size reflect that table, while D and trimming were determined from the DNA. The sample holds about 120,000 clones, nearly 90% seen once.

Sample: peripheral blood. The clonotype was recovered from a woman aged 55-70 years with COVID-19, enrolled during active disease. This rearrangement joins TRBV9 to TRBJ1-3; tentative D call: TRBD1 (5 bases). The DNA for the CDR3 is TGTGCCAGCAGCGTAGCCATTCAGGGCTCTGGAAACACCATATATTTT. Translating it yields CASSVAIQGSGNTIYF.